A selection of T cell receptor beta chains follows, all from one sample in a study of molecular identifiers for immune sequencing clone quantification. TCRdb re-called the PCR reads through MiXCR, storing one row per CDR3 protein. The data contain 300,000 to 400,000 distinct CDR3 sequences, roughly a quarter of them singletons. Material: naive CD8+ T cells from blood, with Jurkat cell RNA spiked in. Receptors were obtained from a human donor in good health. Some libraries in this study had Jurkat cell RNA spiked in. The CDR3 runs from the conserved cysteine through the conserved F or W. The D gene is left open where the match is weak. The size field is filled for only some rows; it gives once, few, many or a size class.

j_call,v_call,d_call,clone_size,cdr3_nt,cdr3_aa
TRBJ2-4,TRBV28,NA,many,TGTGCCAGCAGTTTAAGAGGGTCCAAAAACATTCAGTACTTC,CASSLRGSKNIQYF
TRBJ2-7,TRBV4-2,NA,few,TGTGCCAGCAGCCAAGATCGAAACGTGGCGGGAGAGCAGTACTTC,CASSQDRNVAGEQYF
TRBJ2-1,TRBV11-2,TRBD2,NA,TGTGCCAGCAGCTTATTTAAGCGGGAGGCTTACAATGAGCAGTTCTTC,CASSLFKREAYNEQFF
TRBJ2-7,TRBV13,NA,few,TGTGCCAGCAGCTGCCCCCTCGAAACCTCCTACGAGCAGTACTTC,CASSCPLETSYEQYF
TRBJ1-4,TRBV2,NA,NA,TGTGCCTATCCGGACGGGGAGAGGTCGGGAAAACTGTTTTTT,CAYPDGERSGKLFF
TRBJ2-7,TRBV28,TRBD1,many,TGTGCCAGCAGGCCGGGACAGACCTACGAGCAGTACTTC,CASRPGQTYEQYF
TRBJ2-1,TRBV5-1,TRBD1,few,TGCGCCAGCAGCCCTGCGCCCGGGGACAGGATATCCAATGAGCAGTTCTTC,CASSPAPGDRISNEQFF
TRBJ1-1,TRBV30,TRBD1,NA,TGTGCCTGGGTAACAGGGGGCTATGGCACTGAAGCTCTCTTT,CAWVTGGYGTEALF
TRBJ2-5,TRBV20-1,NA,NA,TGCAGTGCTAGACGACTAGGGGAAGAGACCCAGTACTTC,CSARRLGEETQYF
TRBJ2-4,TRBV13,TRBD1,many,TGTGCCAGCAGCTCCTGGACAGGGGGTTTTGACATTCAGTACTTC,CASSSWTGGFDIQYF
TRBJ1-5,TRBV28,NA,NA,TGTGCCAGCAGTTTCCAGCCACAGACGGACATTAGCAATCAGCCCCAGCATTTT,CASSFQPQTDISNQPQHF